This is a list of T cell receptor beta chains from one sample in a study of blood T cells in healthy people across ages. TCRdb analysed the 5' RACE reads with MiXCR anew, one entry per CDR3 protein. Of some 900,000 distinct CDR3 sequences in the sample, 40% to 60% are singletons; the top ten hold over 10%. The specimen sequenced was blood. Source of these receptors: a man younger than 45 in good health. Both conserved end residues are part of each CDR3. Fields, in order: J gene, V gene, CDR3 protein.

J gene: TRBJ2-1
V gene: TRBV5-1
CDR3 protein: CASSRRDHNEQFF

J gene: TRBJ1-2
V gene: TRBV7-9
CDR3 protein: CASRDLGQGDYGYTF

J gene: TRBJ2-3
V gene: TRBV12-3/TRBV12-4
CDR3 protein: CASRLAVSDTQYF

J gene: TRBJ1-1
V gene: TRBV30
CDR3 protein: CAWSVRGRYTEAFF

J gene: TRBJ2-7
V gene: TRBV20-1
CDR3 protein: CSASPGQIYEQYF

J gene: TRBJ1-2
V gene: TRBV24-1
CDR3 protein: CATSGGPGYGYTF

J gene: TRBJ2-3
V gene: TRBV3-1
CDR3 protein: CASSHRGTSAHTDTQYF

J gene: TRBJ1-1
V gene: TRBV3-1
CDR3 protein: CASSHQRGGINTEAFF

J gene: TRBJ2-5
V gene: TRBV20-1
CDR3 protein: CSARTSQRGGPQETQYF

J gene: TRBJ2-7
V gene: TRBV12-3/TRBV12-4
CDR3 protein: CASRSGARDEQYF

J gene: TRBJ1-4
V gene: TRBV5-1
CDR3 protein: CASSVGAGGDKLFF

J gene: TRBJ2-3
V gene: TRBV7-9
CDR3 protein: CASSLVVRGRIGTDTQYF

J gene: TRBJ1-5
V gene: TRBV2
CDR3 protein: CASNDRAHQPQHF

J gene: TRBJ2-3
V gene: TRBV4-2
CDR3 protein: CASSRSTSGISTDTQYF

J gene: TRBJ1-2
V gene: TRBV7-9
CDR3 protein: CASSREPDYGYTF

J gene: TRBJ1-4
V gene: TRBV2
CDR3 protein: CASRTTDRDNEKLFF